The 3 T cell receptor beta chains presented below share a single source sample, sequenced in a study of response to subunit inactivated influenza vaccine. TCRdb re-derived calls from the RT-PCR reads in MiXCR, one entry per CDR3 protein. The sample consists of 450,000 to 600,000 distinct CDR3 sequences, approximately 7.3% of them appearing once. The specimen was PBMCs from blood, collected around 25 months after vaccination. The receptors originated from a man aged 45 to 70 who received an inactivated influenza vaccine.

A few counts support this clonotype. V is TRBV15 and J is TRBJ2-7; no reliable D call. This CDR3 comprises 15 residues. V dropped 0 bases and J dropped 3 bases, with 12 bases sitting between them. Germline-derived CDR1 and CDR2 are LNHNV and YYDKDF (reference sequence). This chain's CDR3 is CATSRDPARSYEQYF. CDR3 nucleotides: TGTGCCACCAGCAGAGATCCCGCCAGGAGCTACGAGCAGTACTTC.

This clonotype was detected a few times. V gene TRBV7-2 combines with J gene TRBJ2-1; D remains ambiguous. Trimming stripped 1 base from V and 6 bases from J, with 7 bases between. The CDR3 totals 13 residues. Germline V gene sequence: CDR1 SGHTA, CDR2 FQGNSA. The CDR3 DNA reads TGTGCCAGCAGCTTAGTACGGCCCAATGAGCAGTTCTTC. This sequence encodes CASSLVRPNEQFF.

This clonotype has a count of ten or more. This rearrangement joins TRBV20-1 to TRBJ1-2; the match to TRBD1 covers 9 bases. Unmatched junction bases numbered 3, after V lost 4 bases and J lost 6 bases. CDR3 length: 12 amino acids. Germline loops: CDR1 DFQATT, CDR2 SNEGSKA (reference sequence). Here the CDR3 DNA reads TGCAGTGCTAAAGGGACAGGGCATGGCTACACCTTC. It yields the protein CSAKGTGHGYTF.